This TCR beta chain was sequenced during a study of neurological immune-mediated disorders. Study-wide results and limits: It was HTLV-1-associated myelopathy that showed the most TCR clonal expansion, while multiple sclerosis showed the least, falling below healthy controls.

In its sample, this clonotype was seen many times. Its antigen is not identified. Germline trimming cut 3 bases from V and 4 bases from J; bases unmatched to any gene: 7. Per germline, CDR1 SGHRS and CDR2 YFSETQ. The CDR3 runs to 15 residues. Unsorted libraries were generated from 2 million PBMCs held at -80 degrees C. Synthesis of cDNA was carried out by template-switch 5'RACE. The reaction used 10-nucleotide random UMIs. TCRdb re-called the 5' RACE reads through MiXCR, storing one row per CDR3 protein. The table shows around 37,000 distinct CDR3 sequences, with roughly 14% occurring only once. The chain combines TRBV5-1 with TRBJ2-5, with 9 nucleotides matching TRBD2. This receptor was obtained from a woman in her 50s with HTLV-1-associated myelopathy (HAM/TSP). Sequencing was carried out using PBMCs. The CDR3 region is CASSSSGTSIETQYF. The CDR3 DNA reads TGCGCCAGCAGCTCCTCCGGGACTAGCATAGAGACCCAGTACTTC. Supplemented by reference TRBV5-1 and TRBJ2-5, the full variable domain reads KAGVTQTPRYLIKTRGQQVTLSCSPISGHRSVSWYQQTPGQGLQFLFEYFSETQRNKGNFPGRFSGRQFSNSRSEMNVSTLELGDSALYLCASSSSGTSIETQYFGPGTRLLVL.